Shown below are 26 T cell receptor beta chains from a single sample sequenced in a study of read filtering for tumor transcriptome and immune sequencing. This library used about 360 ng RNA and molecular barcoded adaptors spanning alpha/delta and beta/gamma chains. TCRdb analysed the reads with MiXCR anew, one entry per CDR3 protein. The sample has 75,000 to 95,000 distinct CDR3 sequences; roughly a fifth are singletons. The sample taken for sequencing was a population of CD138-negative cells sorted from bone marrow. These receptors were taken from a donor at least 40 years old with multiple myeloma.

The sample holds many counts of this clonotype. The genes are TRBV6-6 and TRBJ2-5; D could derive from TRBD1 or TRBD2 (6 bases each). This CDR3 comprises 13 residues. V dropped 5 bases and J dropped 4 bases, with 11 bases sitting between them. Germline V CDR1 and CDR2: MNHNY, SVGAGI (reference sequence). The chain's CDR3 is CASSDRRGETQYF. CDR3 sequence (DNA): TGTGCCAGCAGTGACAGGAGGGGAGAGACCCAGTACTTC.

This clonotype was observed many times. The chain couples TRBV5-1 to TRBJ2-1; no clear D gene. V gave up 0 bases and J gave up 0 bases, with 7 bases separating them. CDR1 is SGHRS and CDR2 is YFSETQ in the germline V gene. This CDR3 is 15 amino acids long. The CDR3 DNA reads TGCGCCAGCAGCTTGGCGGACCCCTCCTACAATGAGCAGTTCTTC. Its translation is CASSLADPSYNEQFF.

A single count supports this clonotype. This is likely a read error, given that the CDR3 carries no conserved phenylalanine or tryptophan at its end. The DNA is left out, because the CDR3 cannot be placed on it with certainty; the CDR3 is given as TCRdb lists it. This chain's CDR3 is CSARGSAGGRETQCY. This sequence joins TRBV20-1 and TRBJ2-5; TRBD1 was called by the table and not checked on the DNA. CDR1 and CDR2 (germline): DFQATT, SNEGSKA (reference sequence). The CDR3 is 15 amino acids in total, end residues counted.

This clonotype was picked up many times. The rearrangement joins TRBV7-2 to TRBJ2-3; TRBD2 agrees at 12 bases. The germline V gene encodes CDR1 SGHTA and CDR2 FQGNSA. The ends lost 4 bases at V and 6 bases at J; junction bases unmatched: 5. This CDR3 is 15 amino acids long. The CDR3 sequence: CASSSTSGGTDTQYF. For the CDR3, the DNA is TGTGCCAGCAGCTCGACTAGCGGGGGTACTGATACGCAGTATTTT.

The rearrangement links TRBV7-4 to TRBJ1-1; D not resolved. V gave up 2 bases and J gave up 0 bases, with 13 bases separating them. Germline loops: CDR1 SGHVT, CDR2 SQSDAQ. This CDR3 contains 16 residues. CDR3 in DNA: TGTGCCAGCAGCTTACCTCCCGCCGGAGTGAACACTGAAGCTTTCTTT. It encodes CASSLPPAGVNTEAFF.

This clonotype was seen repeatedly, ten times or more. The V call is TRBV9, the J call TRBJ2-3; D might be TRBD1 (6 bases). From germline, CDR1 is SGDLS and CDR2 YYNGEE. Trimming removed 4 bases from V and 6 bases from J, with 18 bases in between. CDR3 length: 15 amino acids. The CDR3 nucleotides are TGTGCCAGCAGCCCCTGGGACAATCACGGGGATACGCAGTATTTT. Protein product: CASSPWDNHGDTQYF. Complete variable domain (other parts from reference TRBV9 and TRBJ2-3): DSGVTQTPKHLITATGQRVTLRCSPRSGDLSVYWYQQSLDQGLQFLIQYYNGEERAKGNILERFSAQQFPDLHSELNLSSLELGDSALYFCASSPWDNHGDTQYFGPGTRLTVL.

This clonotype was seen many times. This chain links TRBV20-1 with TRBJ2-3; D possibly corresponds to TRBD2 (5 bases). Germline CDR1 reads DFQATT; CDR2 reads SNEGSKA (reference sequence). There are 13 residues in the CDR3. CDR3: CSPGGRATDTQYF. The DNA of the CDR3 is TGCAGCCCTGGAGGTAGGGCCACAGATACGCAGTATTTT.

This clonotype was seen at least ten times. V gene TRBV5-1 combines with J gene TRBJ1-4; D gene unclear. The CDR3 totals 19 residues. The V end was cut by 0 bases, the J end by 0 bases, with 18 bases between. From germline, CDR1 is SGHRS and CDR2 YFSETQ. CDR3 sequence reads: CASSLGALSSVATNEKLFF. DNA for the CDR3: TGCGCCAGCAGCTTGGGGGCGCTATCCTCCGTTGCAACTAATGAAAAACTGTTTTTT.

This clonotype came up many times. The V gene is TRBV5-1, the J gene TRBJ2-5, with unresolved D. V was clipped by 4 bases and J by 2 bases, with 9 bases between them. Germline CDR1 and CDR2: SGHRS and YFSETQ. This CDR3 has 13 residues. CDR3 sequence reads: CASSRTPQETQYF. The CDR3 bases are TGCGCCAGCAGCCGTACACCTCAAGAGACCCAGTACTTC.

The chain combines TRBV15 with TRBJ2-5, with D possibly being TRBD2 (5 bases). V lost 2 bases and J lost 1, with 11 bases in between. The CDR3 has 15 residues. Germline values: CDR1 LNHNV, CDR2 YYDKDF (reference sequence). The CDR3 spells CATSRKPGSQETQYF. CDR3 DNA: TGTGCCACCAGCAGAAAACCGGGGTCCCAAGAGACCCAGTACTTC.

This clonotype showed up many times. V is TRBV18 and J is TRBJ1-5, with no clear D. V was cut by 8 bases and J by 1 base, with 12 bases left in between. This CDR3 has 14 amino acids. Germline CDR1 is KGHSH and CDR2 is LQKENI. In DNA form, the CDR3 reads TGTGCCAGCATCACGGGGATCAGCAATCAGCCCCAGCATTTT. This sequence encodes CASITGISNQPQHF.

This clonotype was detected a few times. The gene calls are TRBV29-1 and TRBJ2-1, with 8 bases lining up with TRBD1. CDR1 and CDR2 (germline): SQVTM, ANQGSEA. Losses at the gene ends were 5 bases for V and 4 bases for J; bases not matched to a gene: 4. This CDR3 region has 13 residues. The CDR3 protein is CSVSGQGYNEQFF. The CDR3 DNA reads TGCAGCGTTTCAGGACAGGGTTACAATGAGCAGTTCTTC.

This clonotype has a count of ten or more. The J gene is TRBJ1-1, the V gene TRBV29-1; unclear D gene. Germline CDR1 and CDR2: SQVTM and ANQGSEA. V was shortened by 7 bases and J by 4 bases, with 13 bases between the two germline ends. The CDR3 has 12 amino acids. The CDR3, as DNA: TGCAGCGCCAAGTCTGATACCACTGAAGCTTTCTTT. It is translated as CSAKSDTTEAFF.

Note on this clonotype: A clone one base away is much larger, so this may be a read error. This rearrangement joins TRBV11-2 to TRBJ1-5; D is undetermined. Deletions cut 5 bases from V and 7 bases from J, with 12 bases between. The CDR3 length is 13 residues. Germline CDR1 is SGHAT and CDR2 is FQNNGV. The CDR3 coding sequence is TGTGCCAGCAGCCAGACCCTAGAGCAGCCCCAGCATTTT. It translates to CASSQTLEQPQHF. Full variable domain (rest looked up from reference TRBV11-2 and TRBJ1-5): EAGVAQSPRYKIIEKRQSVAFWCNPISGHATLYWYQQILGQGPKLLIQFQNNGVVDDSQLPKDRFSAERLKGVDSTLKIQPAKLEDSAVYLCASSQTLEQPQHFGDGTRLSIL.

In this sample, this clonotype turned up a few times. V gene TRBV28 combines with J gene TRBJ2-7, with D hard to call. V dropped 5 bases and J dropped 5 bases, with 16 bases sitting between them. The CDR3 loop spans 14 amino acids. CDR1 is MDHEN and CDR2 is SYDVKM in the germline V gene. The CDR3 sequence is CASSPRPAPNEQYF. CDR3 nucleotide sequence: TGTGCCAGCAGTCCCCGGCCAGCCCCAAACGAGCAGTACTTC.

This clonotype appeared many times. The rearrangement links TRBV18 to TRBJ2-3; TRBD2 agrees at 8 bases. The CDR3 extends over 15 amino acids. The trim removed 3 bases at V and 4 bases at J, leaving 6 bases unmatched. Germline CDR1 and CDR2: KGHSH and LQKENI. Here the CDR3 reads CASSPGGGRSDTQYF. The CDR3 DNA sequence: TGTGCCAGCTCACCCGGCGGGGGGAGGTCAGATACGCAGTATTTT.

This clonotype was detected only a few times. This chain links TRBV7-9 with TRBJ2-7, with no clear D. Germline CDR1 SEHNR, CDR2 FQNEAQ (reference sequence). V lost 0 bases and J lost 5, with 8 bases in between. The CDR3 contains 13 residues. CDR3 region: CASSLARTDEQYF. The CDR3 nucleotides read TGTGCCAGCAGCTTAGCGCGTACAGACGAGCAGTACTTC.

There are many counts of this clonotype. The CDR3 DNA reads TGTGCCAGCAGTGAGGGGGTGAACACTGAAGCTTTCTTT. Protein: CASSEGVNTEAFF. The chain combines TRBV2 with TRBJ1-1, with D possibly being TRBD1 (5 bases). The V and J ends lost 3 bases and 0 bases respectively, with 5 bases between them. CDR1 SNHLY and CDR2 FYNNEI come from the germline V gene. This CDR3 has 13 amino acids.

In its sample, this clonotype was seen once. One end of the junction is discordant with germline, which a read error may explain. The chain employs TRBV5-1 and TRBJ2-2; 8 bases are a match to TRBD2. In germline, CDR1 is SGHRS, CDR2 YFSETQ. CDR3 length equals 16 residues. This chain's CDR3 is CAGSLERGMNTGELFF. The CDR3, as DNA: TGCGCCGGCAGCTTGGAGCGGGGGATGAACACCGGGGAGCTGTTTTTT.

This clonotype was observed a handful of times. The chain joins TRBV4-2 to TRBJ2-7; no clear D. The germline V and J ends were trimmed by 0 bases and 2 bases, with 17 bases remaining between them. Germline lookup yields CDR1 LGHNA and CDR2 YNFKEQ. This CDR3 is 17 amino acids long. Here the CDR3 reads CASSQDPGRLDTYEQYF. CDR3 DNA sequence: TGTGCCAGCAGCCAAGATCCGGGCAGGCTTGATACCTACGAGCAGTACTTC.

The table lists this clonotype with many counts. V usage is TRBV20-1 and J usage is TRBJ2-7; TRBD1 agrees at 10 bases. The CDR3 sequence is 14 residues long. The germline gives CDR1 DFQATT, CDR2 SNEGSKA (reference sequence). The junction had 7 bases not matched to a gene; V was cut back by 4 bases and J by 4 bases. The CDR3 nucleotides read TGCAGTGCTATTCAGACAGGGGGCGCTTACGAGCAGTACTTC. This sequence encodes CSAIQTGGAYEQYF.

Comment on this clonotype: A much larger clone lies one base from this, so it may be a read error. This chain uses TRBV5-1 with TRBJ1-1, with a weak D call TRBD1 (6 bases). V dropped 4 bases and J dropped 7 bases, with 20 bases sitting between them. In germline, CDR1 is SGHRS, CDR2 YFSETQ. CDR3 size: 15 residues. This chain's CDR3 is CASSEQGPNTSEAFF. CDR3 nucleotides: TGCGCCAGCAGCGAACAGGGCCCCAACACAAGTGAAGCTTTCTTT.

In this sample, this clonotype turned up many times. The gene calls are TRBV5-1 and TRBJ2-6; 11 nucleotides line up with TRBD1. Germline assignment: CDR1 SGHRS and CDR2 YFSETQ. The length of the CDR3 is 18 residues. J lost 0 bases, V lost 0 bases, and 2 bases had no gene match. In DNA, the CDR3 is TGCGCCAGCAGCTTGGCGGACAGGGGGCTCTCTGGGGCCAACGTCCTGACTTTC. Translating it yields CASSLADRGLSGANVLTF.

About this clonotype itself: This may stem from a read error, because a much larger clone lies one nucleotide away. Here the CDR3 omits its conserved ending phenylalanine or tryptophan, so a read error is the likely source. The chain is built from TRBV7-9 and TRBJ2-5, with 8 bases aligning to TRBD1. Germline V gene lookup returns CDR1 SEHNR and CDR2 FQNEAQ (reference sequence). The CDR3 length is 15 residues. J gave up 5 bases and V 5 bases, and 10 bases lay outside the gene matches. CDR3 region: CASSPNPGGSETQYL. In DNA form, the CDR3 reads TGTGCCAGCAGCCCAAACCCAGGGGGCTCGGAGACCCAGTACCTC.

As regards this clonotype: This may arise from a read error, as a much more abundant clone is one base away. The chain has TRBV7-2 and TRBJ1-6; no definite D call. V lost 5 bases, J lost 2 bases, and 13 bases lay in between. Germline CDR1 and CDR2: SGHTA and FQGNSA. The CDR3 loop spans 16 amino acids. CDR3 sequence reads: CASSQNGVPYNSPLHF. The CDR3 DNA reads as TGTGCCAGCAGCCAGAACGGGGTCCCCTATAATTCACCCCTCCACTTT.

This clonotype was counted a few times. The chain has TRBV29-1 and TRBJ1-2; no firm D call. The germline gives CDR1 SQVTM, CDR2 ANQGSEA. The CDR3 runs to 12 residues. The ends were cut back, 1 base at V and 4 bases at J, with 7 bases in the middle. The CDR3 here is CSVEGGIYGYTF. The CDR3 region has the DNA TGCAGCGTTGAAGGAGGCATCTATGGCTACACCTTC. The full variable domain, completed using reference TRBV29-1 and TRBJ1-2, is SAVISQKPSRDICQRGTSLTIQCQVDSQVTMMFWYRQQPGQSLTLIATANQGSEATYESGFVIDKFPISRPNLTFSTLTVSNMSPEDSSIYLCSVEGGIYGYTFGSGTRLTVV.